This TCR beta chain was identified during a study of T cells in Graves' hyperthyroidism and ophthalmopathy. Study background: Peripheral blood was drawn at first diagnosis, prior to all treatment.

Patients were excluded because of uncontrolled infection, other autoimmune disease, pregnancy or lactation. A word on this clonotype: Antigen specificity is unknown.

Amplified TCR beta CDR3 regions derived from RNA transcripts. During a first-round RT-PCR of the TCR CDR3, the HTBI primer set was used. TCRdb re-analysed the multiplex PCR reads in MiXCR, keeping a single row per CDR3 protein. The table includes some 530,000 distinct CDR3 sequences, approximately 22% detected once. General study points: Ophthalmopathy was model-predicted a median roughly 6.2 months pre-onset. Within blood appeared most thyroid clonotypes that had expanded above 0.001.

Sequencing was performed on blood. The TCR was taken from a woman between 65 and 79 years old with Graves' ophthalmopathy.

CDR3 nucleotides: TGTGCCACCAGCAGATCCAGCGGGATAGCGTATGAGCAGTTCTTC. It specifies CATSRSSGIAYEQFF. The gene calls are TRBV15 and TRBJ2-1, with 7 bases aligning to TRBD2. The CDR3 consists of 15 residues. Germline loops: CDR1 LNHNV, CDR2 YYDKDF (reference sequence). The V and J ends lost 2 bases and 8 bases, in that order; junction bases with no gene match: 9.